This TCR beta chain comes out of a study of cytomegalovirus exposure and HLA in healthy donors. Notes on the study in general: An analysis was carried out at a later point. It showed that HLA-associated TCR beta chains were more clonally expanded than equally common non-associated chains.

The V and J ends lost 3 bases and 1 base respectively, with 6 bases between them. Germline values: CDR1 SGHTA, CDR2 FQGNSA. The length of the CDR3 is 13 residues. PCR used 60 Vbeta primers and 13 Jbeta primers. Profiling relied on immunoSEQ multiplex PCR, and the TCRdb table lists in-frame clones only, not all of them. The table lists roughly 200,000 clones, roughly 73% of them singletons. This clone has a handful of counts. Its antigen remains unknown. The receptor was derived from a woman aged 30 to 39 in good health and CMV-seronegative. The chain is built from TRBV7-2 and TRBJ1-1; no reliable D call. Sequencing used PBMCs. CDR3: CASSFSWNTEAFF. The CDR3 nucleotides are TGTGCCAGCAGCTTCTCTTGGAACACTGAAGCTTTCTTT. Full variable domain (missing parts from reference TRBV7-2 and TRBJ1-1): GAGVSQSPSNKVTEKGKDVELRCDPISGHTALYWYRQSLGQGLEFLIYFQGNSAPDKSGLPSDRFSAERTGGSVSTLTIQRTQQEDSAVYLCASSFSWNTEAFFGQGTRLTVV.